Sequencing of this TCR beta chain was carried out in a study of vaccination effects on CD4 cells after COVID-19. Expansion with viral peptide pools was applied to antigen-specific CD4+ T cells by the ViraFEST assay prior to sequencing. Isolating CD4+ T cells followed 9 to 11 days of culture. The vaccine recipients had no prior SARS-CoV-2 infection, with negative nucleocapsid antibodies. The researchers cultured some 2 million PBMC per well with approximately 9.1 IU/ml IL-2 and roughly 9.1 ug/ml peptides. IL-2 medium supplanted half the medium on days 3 and 7. Sequencing was performed with immunoSEQ multiplex PCR; in TCRdb, only in-frame clones are kept and a portion is missing. The sample has about 38,000 clones; 55% to 75% are singletons. With regard to this clone: What it binds is unknown.

This CDR3 is 19 amino acids long. J gave up 2 bases and V 3 bases, and 11 bases lay outside the gene matches. Germline assignment: CDR1 MNHNS and CDR2 SASEGT. The clonotype comes from a human donor who received a COVID-19 vaccine. Sequencing used CD4+ T cells from PBMCs cultured with SARS-CoV-2 spike peptides, obtained before COVID-19 vaccination. The rearrangement uses TRBV6-1 and TRBJ2-3; TRBD2 matches 13 bases. CDR3 in DNA: TGTGCCAGCAGTGACGAACTAGCGGGAGGGTTTTGGGCCACAGATACGCAGTATTTT. It specifies CASSDELAGGFWATDTQYF.